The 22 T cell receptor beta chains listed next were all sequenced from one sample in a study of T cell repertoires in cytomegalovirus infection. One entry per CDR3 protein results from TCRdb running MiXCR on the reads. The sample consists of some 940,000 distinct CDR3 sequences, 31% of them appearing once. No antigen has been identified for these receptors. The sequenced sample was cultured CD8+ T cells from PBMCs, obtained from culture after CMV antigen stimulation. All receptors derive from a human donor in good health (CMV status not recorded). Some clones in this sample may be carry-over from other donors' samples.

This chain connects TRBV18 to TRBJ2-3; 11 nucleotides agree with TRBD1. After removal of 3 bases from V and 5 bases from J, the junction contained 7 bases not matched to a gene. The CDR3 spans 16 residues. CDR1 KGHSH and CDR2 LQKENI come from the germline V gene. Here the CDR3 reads CASSPLDRGLLDTQYF. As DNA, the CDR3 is TGTGCCAGCTCACCTTTGGACAGGGGGCTTTTAGATACGCAGTATTTT.

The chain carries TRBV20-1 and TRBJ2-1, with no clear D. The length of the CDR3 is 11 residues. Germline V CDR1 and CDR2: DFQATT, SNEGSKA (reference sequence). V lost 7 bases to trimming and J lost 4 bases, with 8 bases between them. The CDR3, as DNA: TGCAGTGTAGAAGATTACAATGAGCAGTTCTTC. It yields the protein CSVEDYNEQFF.

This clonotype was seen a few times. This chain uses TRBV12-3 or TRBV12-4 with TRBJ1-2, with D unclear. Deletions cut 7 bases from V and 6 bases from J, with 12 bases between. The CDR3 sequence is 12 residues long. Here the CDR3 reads CASTPLVDGYTF. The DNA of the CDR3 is TGTGCCAGCACCCCTCTAGTGGATGGCTACACCTTC.

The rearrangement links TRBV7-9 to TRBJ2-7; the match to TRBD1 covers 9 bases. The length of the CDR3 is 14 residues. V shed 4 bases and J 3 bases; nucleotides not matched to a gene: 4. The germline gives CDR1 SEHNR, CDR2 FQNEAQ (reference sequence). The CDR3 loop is CASSSTGGYYEQYV. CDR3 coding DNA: TGTGCCAGCAGCTCGACAGGGGGGTACTACGAGCAGTACGTC.

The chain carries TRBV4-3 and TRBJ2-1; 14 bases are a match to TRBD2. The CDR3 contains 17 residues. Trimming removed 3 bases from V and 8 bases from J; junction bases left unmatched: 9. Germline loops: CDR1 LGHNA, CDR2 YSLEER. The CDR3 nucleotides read TGCGCCAGCAGCCAGATACCGGGACTAGCGGGGGTGGATGAGCAGTTCTTC. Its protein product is CASSQIPGLAGVDEQFF.

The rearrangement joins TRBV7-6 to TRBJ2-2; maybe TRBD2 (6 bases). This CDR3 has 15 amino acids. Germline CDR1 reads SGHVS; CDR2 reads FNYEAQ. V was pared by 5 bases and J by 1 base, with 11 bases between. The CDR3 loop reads CASSPSVKNTGELFF. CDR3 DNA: TGTGCCAGCAGCCCTAGCGTCAAGAACACCGGGGAGCTGTTTTTT.

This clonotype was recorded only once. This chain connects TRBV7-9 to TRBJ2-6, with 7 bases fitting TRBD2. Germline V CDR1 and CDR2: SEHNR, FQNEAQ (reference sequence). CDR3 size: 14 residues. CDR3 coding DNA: TGTGTGTCCGAGGGGAGGGCTGGGGCCAACGTCCTGACTTTC. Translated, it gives CVSEGRAGANVLTF.

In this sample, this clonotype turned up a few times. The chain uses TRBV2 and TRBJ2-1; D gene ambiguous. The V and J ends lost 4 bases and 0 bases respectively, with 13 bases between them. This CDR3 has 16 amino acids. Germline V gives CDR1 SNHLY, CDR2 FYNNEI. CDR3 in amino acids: CASSVGAGSSYNEQFF. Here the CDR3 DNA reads TGTGCCAGCAGTGTAGGCGCAGGAAGCTCCTACAATGAGCAGTTCTTC.

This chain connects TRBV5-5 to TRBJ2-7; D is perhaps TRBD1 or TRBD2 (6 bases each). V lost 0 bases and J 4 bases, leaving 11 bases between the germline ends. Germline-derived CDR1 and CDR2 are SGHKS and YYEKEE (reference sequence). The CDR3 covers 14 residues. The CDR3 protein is CASSLAWGAYEQYV. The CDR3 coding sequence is TGTGCCAGCAGCTTGGCCTGGGGGGCTTACGAGCAGTACGTC.

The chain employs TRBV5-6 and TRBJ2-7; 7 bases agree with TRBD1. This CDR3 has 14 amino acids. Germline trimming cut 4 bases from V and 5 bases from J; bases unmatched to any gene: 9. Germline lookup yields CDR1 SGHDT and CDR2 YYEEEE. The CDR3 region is CASSHRQGVDEQYF. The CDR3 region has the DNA TGTGCCAGCAGCCACCGACAGGGAGTCGACGAGCAGTACTTC.

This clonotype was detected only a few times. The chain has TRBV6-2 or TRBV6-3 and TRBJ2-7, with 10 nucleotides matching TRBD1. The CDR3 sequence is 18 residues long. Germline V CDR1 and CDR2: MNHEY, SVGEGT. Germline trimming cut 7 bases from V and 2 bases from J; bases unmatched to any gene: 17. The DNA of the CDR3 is TGTGCCAGCATCATAGCCCCCCTCGGACAGGGGGATGCCTACGAGCAGTACGTC. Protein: CASIIAPLGQGDAYEQYV.

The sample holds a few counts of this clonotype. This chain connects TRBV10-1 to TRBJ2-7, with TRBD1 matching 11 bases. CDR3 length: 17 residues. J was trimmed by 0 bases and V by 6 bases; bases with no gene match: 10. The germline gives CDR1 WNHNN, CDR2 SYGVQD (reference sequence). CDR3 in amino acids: CASSVGTGGISSYEQYF. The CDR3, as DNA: TGCGCCAGCAGCGTCGGGACAGGGGGGATTAGCTCCTACGAGCAGTACTTC.

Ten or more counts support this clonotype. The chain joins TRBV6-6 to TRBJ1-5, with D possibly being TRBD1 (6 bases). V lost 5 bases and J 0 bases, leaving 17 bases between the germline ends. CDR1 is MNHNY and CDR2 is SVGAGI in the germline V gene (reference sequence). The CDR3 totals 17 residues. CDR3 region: CASSTPWGADSNQPQHF. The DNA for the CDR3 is TGTGCCAGCAGTACACCTTGGGGGGCGGATAGCAATCAGCCCCAGCATTTT.

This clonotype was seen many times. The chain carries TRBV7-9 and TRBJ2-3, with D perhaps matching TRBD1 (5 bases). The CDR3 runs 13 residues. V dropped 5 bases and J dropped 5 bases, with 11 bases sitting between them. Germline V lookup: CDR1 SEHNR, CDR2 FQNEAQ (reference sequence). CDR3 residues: CASSPNRGDTQYF. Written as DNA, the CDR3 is TGTGCCAGCAGCCCAAATAGGGGAGATACGCAGTATTTT. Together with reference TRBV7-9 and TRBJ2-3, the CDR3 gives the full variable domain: DTGVSQNPRHKITKRGQNVTFRCDPISEHNRLYWYRQTLGQGPEFLTYFQNEAQLEKSRLLSDRFSAERPKGSFSTLEIQRTEQGDSAMYLCASSPNRGDTQYFGPGTRLTVL.

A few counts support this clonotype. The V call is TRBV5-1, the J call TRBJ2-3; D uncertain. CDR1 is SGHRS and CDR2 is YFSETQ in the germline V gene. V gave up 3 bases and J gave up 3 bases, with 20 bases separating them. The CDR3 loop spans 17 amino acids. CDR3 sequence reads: CASSSEPAPTATDTQYF. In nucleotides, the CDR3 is TGCGCCAGCAGCTCGGAGCCCGCTCCGACGGCGACAGATACGCAGTATTTT.

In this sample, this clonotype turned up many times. In DNA form, the CDR3 reads TGTGCCAGCAGGGACCTAGCGGGTATATACAATGAGCAGTTCTTC. Translation: CASRDLAGIYNEQFF. V usage is TRBV28 and J usage is TRBJ2-1; 8 positions agree with TRBD2. Per germline, CDR1 MDHEN and CDR2 SYDVKM. The CDR3 has 15 amino acids. V gave up 6 bases and J gave up 4 bases; unmatched junction bases: 8. The full variable domain, rest sourced from reference TRBV28 and TRBJ2-1, is DVKVTQSSRYLVKRTGEKVFLECVQDMDHENMFWYRQDPGLGLRLIYFSYDVKMKEKGDIPEGYSVSREKKERFSLILESASTNQTSMYLCASRDLAGIYNEQFFGPGTRLTVL.

CDR3 DNA sequence: TGTGCCACCACCGGCCAGACAGGTCCCCACGAGCAGTACGTC. This translates into CATTGQTGPHEQYV. The V and J genes are TRBV24-1 and TRBJ2-7, with D perhaps matching TRBD1 (6 bases). The length of the CDR3 is 14 residues. The V end was cut by 8 bases, the J end by 5 bases, with 18 bases between. Germline lookup yields CDR1 KGHDR and CDR2 SFDVKD.

CDR3: CASSETGTPNYGYTF. In DNA, the CDR3 is TGTGCCAGCAGTGAAACTGGGACACCCAACTATGGCTACACCTTC. The gene calls are TRBV2 and TRBJ1-2; D is possibly TRBD1 (6 bases). This CDR3 comprises 15 residues. Germline V lookup: CDR1 SNHLY, CDR2 FYNNEI. Trimming removed 2 bases from V and 2 bases from J, with 12 bases in between.

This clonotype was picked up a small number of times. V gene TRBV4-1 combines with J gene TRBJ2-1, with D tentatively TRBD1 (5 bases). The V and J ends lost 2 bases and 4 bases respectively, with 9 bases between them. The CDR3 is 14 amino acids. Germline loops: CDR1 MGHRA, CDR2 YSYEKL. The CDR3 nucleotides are TGCGCCAGCAGCCAACTGCCAGGGTACAATGAGCAGTTCTTC. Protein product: CASSQLPGYNEQFF.

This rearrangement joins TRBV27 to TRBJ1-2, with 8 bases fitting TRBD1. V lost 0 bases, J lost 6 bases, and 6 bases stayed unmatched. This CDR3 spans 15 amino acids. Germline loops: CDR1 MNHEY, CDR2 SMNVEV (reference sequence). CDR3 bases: TGTGCCAGCAGTTTATCTTACCCGGACAGGGATGGCTACACCTTC. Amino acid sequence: CASSLSYPDRDGYTF.

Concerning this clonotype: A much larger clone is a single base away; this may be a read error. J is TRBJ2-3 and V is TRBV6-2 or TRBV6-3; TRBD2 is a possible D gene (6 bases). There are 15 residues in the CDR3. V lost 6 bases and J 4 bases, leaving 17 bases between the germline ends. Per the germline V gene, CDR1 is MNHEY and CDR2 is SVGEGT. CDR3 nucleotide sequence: TGTGCCAGCAGCCCCATGGGGGGTTTTGCAGATACGCAGTATTTT. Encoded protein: CASSPMGGFADTQYF.

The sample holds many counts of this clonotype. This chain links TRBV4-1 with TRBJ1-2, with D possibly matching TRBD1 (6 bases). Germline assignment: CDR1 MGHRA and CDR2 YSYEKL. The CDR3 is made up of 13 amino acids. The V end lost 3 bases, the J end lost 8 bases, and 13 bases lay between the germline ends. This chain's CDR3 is CASSQNRADGYTF. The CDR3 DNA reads TGCGCCAGCAGCCAGAACAGGGCGGACGGCTACACCTTC.